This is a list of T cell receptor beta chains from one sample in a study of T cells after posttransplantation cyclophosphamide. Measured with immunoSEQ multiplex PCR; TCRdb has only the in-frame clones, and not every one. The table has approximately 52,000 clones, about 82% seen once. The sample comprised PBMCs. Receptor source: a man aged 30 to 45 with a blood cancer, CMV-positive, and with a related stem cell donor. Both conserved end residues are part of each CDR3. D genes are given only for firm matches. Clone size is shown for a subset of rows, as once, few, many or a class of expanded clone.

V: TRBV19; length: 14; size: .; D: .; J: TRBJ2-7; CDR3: CASSITGTSDEQYF; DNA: TGTGCCAGTAGTATTACAGGGACCTCCGACGAGCAGTACTTC
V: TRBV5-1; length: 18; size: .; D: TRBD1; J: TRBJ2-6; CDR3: CASSLSGTGVSGANVLTF; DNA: TGCGCCAGCAGCTTGAGTGGGACAGGGGTTTCTGGGGCCAACGTCCTGACTTTC
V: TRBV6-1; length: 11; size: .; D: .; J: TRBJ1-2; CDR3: CASSHGAGYTF; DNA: TGTGCCAGCAGCCATGGGGCGGGCTACACCTTC
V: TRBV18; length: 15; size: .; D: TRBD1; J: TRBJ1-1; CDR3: CASSVRTGVNTEAFF; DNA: TGTGCCAGCTCGGTCCGGACAGGGGTGAACACTGAAGCTTTCTTT
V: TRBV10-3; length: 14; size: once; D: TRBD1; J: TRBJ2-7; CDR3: CAISGQGSSYEQYF; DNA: TGTGCCATCAGTGGACAGGGGAGCTCCTACGAGCAGTACTTC
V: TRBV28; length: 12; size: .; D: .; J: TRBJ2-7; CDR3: CASSLDGDEQYF; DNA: TGTGCCAGCAGTTTAGACGGGGACGAGCAGTACTTC
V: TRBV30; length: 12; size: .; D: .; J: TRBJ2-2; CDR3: CAWSGMAGELFF; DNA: TGTGCCTGGAGCGGGATGGCCGGGGAGCTGTTTTTT
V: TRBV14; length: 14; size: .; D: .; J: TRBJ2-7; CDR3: CASSHVLYSYEQYF; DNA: TGTGCCAGCAGCCATGTCCTTTACTCCTACGAGCAGTACTTC
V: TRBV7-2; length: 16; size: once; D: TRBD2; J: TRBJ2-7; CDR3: CASRKLLGLASPEQYF; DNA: TGTGCCAGCAGGAAACTTCTGGGACTAGCGTCTCCCGAGCAGTACTTC
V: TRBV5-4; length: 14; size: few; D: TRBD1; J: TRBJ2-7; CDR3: CASSADRVSHEQYF; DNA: TGTGCCAGCAGCGCCGACAGGGTCAGCCACGAGCAGTACTTC
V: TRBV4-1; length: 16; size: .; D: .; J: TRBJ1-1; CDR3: CASSQDRSGRATEAFF; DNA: TGCGCCAGCAGCCAAGATCGGTCGGGGAGGGCCACTGAAGCTTTCTTT
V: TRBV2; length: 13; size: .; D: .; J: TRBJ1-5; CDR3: CASRGGGGRPQHF; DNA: TGTGCCAGCAGGGGTGGTGGAGGAAGGCCCCAGCATTTT
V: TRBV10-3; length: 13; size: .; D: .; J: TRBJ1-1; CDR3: CAISELVGSEAFF; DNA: TGTGCCATCAGTGAGTTAGTGGGGAGTGAAGCTTTCTTT
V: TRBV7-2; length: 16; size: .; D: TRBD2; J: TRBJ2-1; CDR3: CASSLGAGGPRNEQFF; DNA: TGTGCCAGCAGCTTAGGAGCGGGAGGGCCTCGGAATGAGCAGTTCTTC
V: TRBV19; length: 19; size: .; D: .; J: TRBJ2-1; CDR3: CASSTQRYSQVPLYNEQFF; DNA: TGTGCCAGTAGTACCCAACGATATTCACAGGTCCCCTTGTACAATGAGCAGTTCTTC
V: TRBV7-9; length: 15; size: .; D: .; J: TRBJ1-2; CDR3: CASSSPGTRYDGYTF; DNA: TGTGCCAGCAGCTCCCCCGGGACACGGTACGATGGCTACACCTTC
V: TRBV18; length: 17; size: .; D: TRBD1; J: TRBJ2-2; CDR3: CASSDGTGGTNTGELFF; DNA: TGTGCCAGCTCAGACGGGACAGGGGGAACGAACACCGGGGAGCTGTTTTTT
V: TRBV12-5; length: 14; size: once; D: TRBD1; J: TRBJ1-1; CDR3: CASGLLGGNTEAFF; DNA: TGTGCTAGTGGTTTGTTAGGGGGCAACACTGAAGCTTTCTTT
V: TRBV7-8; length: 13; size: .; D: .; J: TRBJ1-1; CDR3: CASSLVLTFEAFF; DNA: TGTGCCAGCAGCTTAGTATTAACTTTTGAAGCTTTCTTT
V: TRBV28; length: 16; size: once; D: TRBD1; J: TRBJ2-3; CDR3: CASSSRGLLSPDTQYF; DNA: TGTGCCAGCAGTTCCAGGGGGCTCCTCTCTCCAGATACGCAGTATTTT
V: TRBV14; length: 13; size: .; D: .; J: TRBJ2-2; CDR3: CASSLVNTGELFF; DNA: TGTGCCAGCAGCCTCGTGAACACCGGGGAGCTGTTTTTT
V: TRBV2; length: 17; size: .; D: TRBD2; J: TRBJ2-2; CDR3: CASDSSSGRTNTGELFF; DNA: TGTGCCAGCGACTCTTCTAGCGGGAGAACGAACACCGGGGAGCTGTTTTTT
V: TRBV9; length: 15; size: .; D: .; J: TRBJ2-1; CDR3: CASSVRQVPYNEQFF; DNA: TGTGCCAGCAGCGTACGCCAGGTACCCTACAATGAGCAGTTCTTC
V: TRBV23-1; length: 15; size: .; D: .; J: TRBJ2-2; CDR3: CASSQSRVETGELFF; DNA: TGCGCCAGCAGTCAATCGCGGGTGGAAACCGGGGAGCTGTTTTTT
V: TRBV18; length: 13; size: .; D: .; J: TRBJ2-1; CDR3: CASSPRVRDEQFF; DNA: TGTGCCAGCTCACCACGCGTTCGGGATGAGCAGTTCTTC
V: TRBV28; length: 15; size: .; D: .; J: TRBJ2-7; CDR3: CASSFSGRRIYEQYF; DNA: TGTGCCAGCAGTTTCTCAGGGCGGCGGATCTACGAGCAGTACTTC
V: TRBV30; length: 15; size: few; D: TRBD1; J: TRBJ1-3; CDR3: CAWSVQGTGGNTIYF; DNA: TGTGCCTGGAGTGTACAGGGGACGGGTGGAAACACCATATATTTT
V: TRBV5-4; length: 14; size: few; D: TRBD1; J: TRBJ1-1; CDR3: CASSLDRGNTEAFF; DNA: TGTGCCAGCAGCTTGGACAGGGGGAACACTGAAGCTTTCTTT
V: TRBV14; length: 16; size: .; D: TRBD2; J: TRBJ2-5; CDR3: CASSPIRTSGQETQYF; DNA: TGTGCCAGCAGCCCGATCCGGACTAGCGGCCAAGAGACCCAGTACTTC
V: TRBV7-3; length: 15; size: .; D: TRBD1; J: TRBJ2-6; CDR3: CASSLRGTGANVLTF; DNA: TGTGCCAGCAGCCTCAGGGGGACTGGGGCCAACGTCCTGACTTTC
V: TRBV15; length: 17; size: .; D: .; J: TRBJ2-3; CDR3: CATSRDGDSLSTDTQYF; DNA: TGTGCCACCAGCAGAGATGGGGACTCGCTTAGCACAGATACGCAGTATTTT
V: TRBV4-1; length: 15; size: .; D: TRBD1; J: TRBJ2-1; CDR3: CASSQTGTGNPEQFF; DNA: TGCGCCAGCAGCCAAACCGGGACAGGGAACCCTGAGCAGTTCTTC
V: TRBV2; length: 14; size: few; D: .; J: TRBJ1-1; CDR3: CASSDFPGLTEAFF; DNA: TGTGCCAGCAGTGACTTCCCAGGCCTCACTGAAGCTTTCTTT
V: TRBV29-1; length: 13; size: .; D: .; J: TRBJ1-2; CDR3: CSVNLRGNYGYTF; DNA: TGCAGCGTTAATCTGAGGGGGAACTATGGCTACACCTTC
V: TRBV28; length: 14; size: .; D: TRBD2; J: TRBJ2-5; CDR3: CASSLAGVSETQYF; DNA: TGTGCCAGCAGTTTAGCGGGAGTCTCAGAGACCCAGTACTTC
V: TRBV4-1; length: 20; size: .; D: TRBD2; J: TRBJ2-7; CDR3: CASSQDTYNVLAGKSLEQYF; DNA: TGCGCCAGCAGCCAAGACACTTACAACGTCCTAGCGGGAAAAAGTTTAGAGCAGTACTTC
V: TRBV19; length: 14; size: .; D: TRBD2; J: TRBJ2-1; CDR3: CASKGSGSINEQFF; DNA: TGTGCCAGTAAGGGTAGCGGGAGCATCAATGAGCAGTTCTTC
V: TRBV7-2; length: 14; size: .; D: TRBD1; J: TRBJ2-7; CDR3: CASSLGQGGSEQYF; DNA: TGTGCCAGCAGCTTAGGACAGGGTGGTAGCGAGCAGTACTTC
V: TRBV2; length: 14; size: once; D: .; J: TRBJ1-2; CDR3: CASSEFMGGGGYTF; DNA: TGTGCCAGCAGTGAATTCATGGGTGGAGGTGGCTACACCTTC